Listed here are 4 T cell receptor beta chains from one sample, sequenced in a study of STAT5B mutations in CD4+ large granular lymphocyte leukemia. This table comes from immunoSEQ multiplex PCR, and its TCRdb copy is limited to in-frame clones, with some not included. The sample has about 45,000 clones, around 85% seen once. Sequenced material: CD4+ T cells from blood buffy coats. These receptors originate from a human donor in good health.

This clone was recorded only once. The chain uses TRBV12-2 and TRBJ2-1; whether TRBD2, the table's D call, matches the DNA was not checked. TRBV12-2 is shown as a pseudogene. CDR3 length equals 21 residues. As DNA, the CDR3 is TGTGCAAGTCGCTCCTCCCAGTCGGCGTGGACTAGCGGTCTGGGGGCCAATGAGCAGTTCTTC. Translated, it gives CASRSSQSAWTSGLGANEQFF.

V usage is TRBV2 and J usage is TRBJ2-7, with 8 nucleotides matching TRBD1. The CDR3 has 12 residues. V shed 6 bases and J 8 bases; nucleotides not matched to a gene: 6. CDR1 is SNHLY, CDR2 FYNNEI, per germline. The CDR3 spells CASRPDRGQQYF. Written as DNA, the CDR3 is TGTGCCAGCAGGCCTGACAGGGGCCAGCAGTACTTC.

This rearrangement joins TRBV7-8 to TRBJ2-1, with D tentatively TRBD2 (7 bases). Trimming took 2 bases from V and 3 from J, leaving 8 bases between them. CDR1 and CDR2 (germline): SGHVS, FQNEAQ. The CDR3 runs 14 residues. The DNA of the CDR3 is TGTGCCAGCAGCTTAAGGGGGGGCTACAATGAGCAGTTCTTC. This sequence encodes CASSLRGGYNEQFF.

The rearrangement links TRBV5-1 to TRBJ2-5; maybe TRBD2 (6 bases). Trimming took 5 bases from V and 3 from J, leaving 14 bases between them. This CDR3 spans 14 amino acids. The V gene's germline CDR1 is SGHRS and CDR2 YFSETQ. CDR3 sequence (DNA): TGCGCCAGCAGTTGGAATCCGGGGGAAGAGACCCAGTACTTC. Protein: CASSWNPGEETQYF.